The 14 T cell receptor beta chains presented below share a single source sample, sequenced in a study of OX40 agonist ivuxolimab in advanced cancers. This table comes from immunoSEQ multiplex PCR, and its TCRdb copy is limited to in-frame clones, with some not included. The sample shows over 55,000 clones, about 89% of them seen only once. The starting material was CD4+ or CD8+ T cells sorted from blood, obtained in a trial of the OX40 agonist ivuxolimab. Receptors originate from an adult with an advanced solid tumor such as melanoma, head and neck, liver or kidney cancer.

Worth noting for this clone: One junction end disagrees with the germline gene, perhaps due to a read error. The chain couples TRBV7-9 to TRBJ2-1; 9 nucleotides align to TRBD1. In germline, CDR1 is SEHNR, CDR2 FQNEAQ (reference sequence). The length of the CDR3 is 14 residues. CDR3 region: CASSYLKGQGALIF. CDR3 sequence (DNA): TGTGCCAGCAGCTACCTAAAGGGACAGGGAGCGCTGATCTTC.

This clone appeared a single time. The J gene is TRBJ2-7, the V gene TRBV5-4; D uncertain. Germline-derived CDR1 and CDR2 are SGHNT and YYREEE (reference sequence). Trimming took 0 bases from V and 2 from J, leaving 6 bases between them. The CDR3 loop spans 13 amino acids. CDR3 residues: CASSLDWAYEQYF. DNA of the CDR3: TGTGCCAGCAGCTTGGACTGGGCCTACGAGCAGTACTTC.

The CDR3 nucleotides read TGTGCCAGCAGTTTGACAGGGGAAATCTACGAGCAGTACTTC. It encodes CASSLTGEIYEQYF. V usage is TRBV28 and J usage is TRBJ2-7, with TRBD1 matching over 8 bases. This CDR3 is 14 amino acids long. Trimming removed 3 bases from V and 3 bases from J; junction bases left unmatched: 4. The germline V gene has CDR1 MDHEN and CDR2 SYDVKM.

The rearrangement joins TRBV7-9 to TRBJ2-1, with D perhaps matching TRBD1 (6 bases). CDR1 is SEHNR and CDR2 is FQNEAQ in the germline V gene (reference sequence). V gave up 4 bases and J gave up 8 bases, with 12 bases separating them. CDR3 size: 13 residues. The CDR3 DNA reads TGTGCCAGCAGCTGGCAGGGGCGGGATGAGCAGTTCTTC. Its protein product is CASSWQGRDEQFF.

This chain joins TRBV25-1 and TRBJ2-3; no clear D. V was shortened by 3 bases and J by 6 bases, with 16 bases between the two germline ends. The CDR3 has 15 residues. CDR1 and CDR2 (germline): MGHDK, SYGVNS. The CDR3 sequence is CASSEELGRPDTQYF. The CDR3 nucleotides are TGTGCCAGCAGTGAGGAGTTGGGCCGCCCCGATACGCAGTATTTT.

The chain links TRBV29-1 to TRBJ2-1; a possible D gene is TRBD2 (6 bases). Between the trimmed V and J ends, which lost 7 bases and 7 bases, there was a span of 14 bases. Germline assignment: CDR1 SQVTM and CDR2 ANQGSEA. CDR3 length equals 12 residues. The CDR3 DNA reads TGCAGCGGATTCGTGGGAGGAAATGAGCAGTTCTTC. Translating gives CSGFVGGNEQFF.

The chain recombines TRBV28 with TRBJ2-7; D gene ambiguous. Between the trimmed V and J ends, which lost 2 bases and 0 bases, there was a span of 8 bases. Germline V gene lookup returns CDR1 MDHEN and CDR2 SYDVKM. The CDR3 length is 14 residues. CDR3 residues: CASSLNTYSYEQYF. CDR3 nucleotide sequence: TGTGCCAGCAGTTTAAACACCTACTCCTACGAGCAGTACTTC. The whole variable domain, remainder taken from reference TRBV28 and TRBJ2-7, is DVKVTQSSRYLVKRTGEKVFLECVQDMDHENMFWYRQDPGLGLRLIYFSYDVKMKEKGDIPEGYSVSREKKERFSLILESASTNQTSMYLCASSLNTYSYEQYFGPGTRLTVT.

The chain uses TRBV19 and TRBJ2-3, with 13 bases aligning to TRBD2. V shed 3 bases and J 8 bases; nucleotides not matched to a gene: 8. CDR3 length: 16 residues. Germline CDR1 and CDR2: LNHDA and SQIVND (reference sequence). CDR3 residues: CASSMELAGGPGTQYF. DNA for the CDR3: TGTGCCAGTAGTATGGAACTAGCGGGAGGGCCGGGTACGCAGTATTTT.

The chain joins TRBV18 to TRBJ2-5, with TRBD2 identical over 11 bases. The end of the DNA aligns better with TRBJ2-7, so the J call may be wrong. The CDR3 runs 17 residues. Germline loops: CDR1 KGHSH, CDR2 LQKENI. In DNA form, the CDR3 reads TGTGCCAGCTCACCTGCGCTAGGGACTAGCGGAGGATACGAGCAGTACTTC. Translating gives CASSPALGTSGGYEQYF.

V is TRBV5-1 and J is TRBJ2-7; D is possibly TRBD2 (5 bases). The CDR3 extends over 16 amino acids. V lost 4 bases, J lost 0 bases, and 17 bases lay in between. Per the germline V gene, CDR1 is SGHRS and CDR2 is YFSETQ. CDR3 nucleotides: TGCGCCAGCAGCCTGGGTATCGGGGTTGGCTCCTACGAGCAGTACTTC. This codes for CASSLGIGVGSYEQYF.

The chain employs TRBV6-5 and TRBJ1-2; 8 positions agree with TRBD1. CDR3 length: 15 residues. The V and J ends lost 6 bases and 2 bases, in that order; junction bases with no gene match: 8. The germline V gene has CDR1 MNHEY and CDR2 SVGAGI. CDR3 bases: TGTGCCAGCAGAAGACAGGGGCGTTTCAACTATGGCTACACCTTC. It yields the protein CASRRQGRFNYGYTF.

The rearrangement joins TRBV5-4 to TRBJ1-2; D remains unclear. This CDR3 has 15 amino acids. CDR1 and CDR2 (germline): SGHNT, YYREEE (reference sequence). The ends were cut back, 1 base at V and 8 bases at J, with 18 bases in the middle. In nucleotides, the CDR3 is TGTGCCAGCAGCTTGTCGCGGACCGACGCGTCCGGCTACACCTTC. Translation: CASSLSRTDASGYTF.

This clone was observed once. The chain carries TRBV5-1 and TRBJ2-3; D is perhaps TRBD1 (5 bases). Germline V gene data show CDR1 as SGHRS and CDR2 as YFSETQ. The CDR3 is 15 amino acids. The V end was cut by 4 bases, the J end by 2 bases, with 14 bases between. CDR3 DNA sequence: TGCGCCAGCAGCGATAATTCAGGGCCCACAGATACGCAGTATTTT. Translating gives CASSDNSGPTDTQYF.

The J gene is TRBJ2-1, the V gene TRBV10-3; 12 nucleotides match TRBD2. The ends lost 2 bases at V and 2 bases at J; junction bases unmatched: 1. Germline values: CDR1 ENHRY, CDR2 SYGVKD. This CDR3 has 16 amino acids. Here the CDR3 reads CAISERLAGAYNEQFF. DNA for the CDR3: TGTGCCATCAGTGAGCGACTAGCGGGAGCCTACAATGAGCAGTTCTTC.